The clone carrying this T cell receptor beta chain was observed a handful of times. The antigen remains unidentified. This record comes from a study of shared clonotypes between healthy human individuals. The protocol was immunoSEQ multiplex PCR, while the TCRdb copy is restricted to in-frame clones and leaves out a portion. The sample consists of about 700,000 clones, about 90% of them appearing once. Notes on the study in general: Memory subsets generally showed smaller estimated richness than naive subsets did. Some clonotypes were shared by all four sorted-subset donors, while others were not shared. The non-shared ones had lower generation probabilities than the shared ones. Clonotype sharing among donors was thought likely to change with sequencing depth.

Only CD45RO-negative cells positively selected for CCR7 counted as naive CD8 cells, so terminally differentiated effector memory CD45RA+ cells were excluded. The length of the CDR3 is 13 residues. Germline V gives CDR1 SGDLS, CDR2 YYNGEE. The germline V and J ends were trimmed by 2 bases and 7 bases, with 12 bases remaining between them. The V gene is TRBV9, the J gene TRBJ1-2; D unclear. Sequencing used naive CD8+ T cells sorted from blood. The receptor was isolated from a man aged 25-45 years in good health. The CDR3 spells CASSVTSGTGYTF. CDR3 in DNA: TGTGCCAGCAGCGTTACATCGGGTACTGGCTACACCTTC.